This T cell receptor (beta chain) was retrieved from a study of blood T cell repertoires in COVID-19. Original analysis: Amplification of reference gene primers was used by the study to estimate nucleated cell counts. Produced via immunoSEQ multiplex PCR; TCRdb's table is partial and in-frame only. V, J and clone size derive from that table, while D and trimming were established from the DNA sequence. The sample shows around 80,000 clones, around 79% of them seen only once. Trimming pared 8 bases from V and 3 bases from J, leaving 17 bases between. The CDR3 is 14 amino acids. Germline V lookup: CDR1 PRHDT, CDR2 FYEKMQ (reference sequence).

The clonotype originates from a man aged 50 to 59 with active or convalescent COVID-19. Sample: peripheral blood. The V gene is TRBV13, the J gene TRBJ2-7; possibly TRBD2 for D (7 bases). CDR3 in DNA: TGTGCCAGCTCGAATAGAAGGGGGGGCTACGAGCAGTACTTC. Encoded protein: CASSNRRGGYEQYF.